Included here is one TCR beta chain sequence, with context. Its antigen is as yet unknown. The CDR3 length is 19 residues. Germline-derived CDR1 and CDR2 are GTSNPN and SVGIG (reference sequence). Trimming at V came to 4 bases and at J to 4 bases, leaving 18 bases not matched to a gene. The record originates from a study of cytomegalovirus exposure and HLA in healthy donors. Method: immunoSEQ multiplex PCR; TCRdb's copy keeps in-frame clones and lacks some. The sample contains over 250,000 clones, 75% to 90% of which appear only once. Findings and caveats of the study: Subsequent analysis of the approximately 110 validation repertoires found a tendency for first-cohort TCR clusters to co-occur. Usually a TCR sequence was rare, but some public TCRs were found in many donors.

The sample comprised PBMCs. This clonotype was sampled from a woman in her twenties or thirties in good health and CMV-seropositive. The J gene is TRBJ2-1, the V gene TRBV30; 11 positions match TRBD2. The CDR3 here is CAWKGGTGRLAGGYNEQFF. The CDR3 DNA is TGTGCCTGGAAGGGGGGGACAGGGCGCCTAGCGGGAGGTTACAATGAGCAGTTCTTC.